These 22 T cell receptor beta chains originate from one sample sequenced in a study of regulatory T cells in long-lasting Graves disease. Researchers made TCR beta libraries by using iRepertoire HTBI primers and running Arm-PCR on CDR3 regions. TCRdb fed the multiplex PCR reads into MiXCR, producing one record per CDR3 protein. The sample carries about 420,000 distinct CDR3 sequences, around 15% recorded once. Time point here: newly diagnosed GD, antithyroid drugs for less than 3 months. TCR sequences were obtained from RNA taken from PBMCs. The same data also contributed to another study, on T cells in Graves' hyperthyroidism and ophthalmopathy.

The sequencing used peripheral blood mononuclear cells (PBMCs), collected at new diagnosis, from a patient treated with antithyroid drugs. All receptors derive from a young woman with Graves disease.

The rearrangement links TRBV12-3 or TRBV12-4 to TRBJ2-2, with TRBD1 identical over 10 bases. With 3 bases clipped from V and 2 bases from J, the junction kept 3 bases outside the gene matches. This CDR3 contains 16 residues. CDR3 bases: TGTGCCAGCAGTTTTTGGACAGGGGGAAACACCGGGGAGCTGTTTTTT. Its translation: CASSFWTGGNTGELFF.

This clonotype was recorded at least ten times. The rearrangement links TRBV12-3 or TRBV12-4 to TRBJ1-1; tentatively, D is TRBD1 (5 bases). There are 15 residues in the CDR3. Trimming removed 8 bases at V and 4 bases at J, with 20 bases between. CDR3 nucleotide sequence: TGTGCCAGCCAACCCTGGGGGAGGCAAGGCACTGAAGCTTTCTTT. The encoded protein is CASQPWGRQGTEAFF.

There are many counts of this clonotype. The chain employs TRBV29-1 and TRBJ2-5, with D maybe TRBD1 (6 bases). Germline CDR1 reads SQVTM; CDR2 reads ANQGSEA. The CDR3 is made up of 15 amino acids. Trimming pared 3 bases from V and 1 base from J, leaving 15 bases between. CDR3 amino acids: CSVDKDRTLQETQYF. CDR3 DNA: TGCAGCGTTGATAAGGACAGAACCCTCCAAGAGACCCAGTACTTC.

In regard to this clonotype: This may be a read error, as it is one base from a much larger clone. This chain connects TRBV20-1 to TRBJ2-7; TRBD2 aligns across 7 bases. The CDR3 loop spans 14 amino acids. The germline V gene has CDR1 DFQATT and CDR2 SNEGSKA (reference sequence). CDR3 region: CSAYSGTAIYDQYF. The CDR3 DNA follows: TGCAGTGCGTACAGCGGGACCGCAATCTACGATCAGTACTTC.

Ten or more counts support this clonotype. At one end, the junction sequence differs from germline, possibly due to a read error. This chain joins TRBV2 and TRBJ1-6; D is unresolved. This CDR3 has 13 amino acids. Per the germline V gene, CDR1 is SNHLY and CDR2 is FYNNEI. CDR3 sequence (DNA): TGCGCCAGCAGTTCCCGAGCCAATTCACCCCTCCACTTT. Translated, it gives CASSSRANSPLHF.

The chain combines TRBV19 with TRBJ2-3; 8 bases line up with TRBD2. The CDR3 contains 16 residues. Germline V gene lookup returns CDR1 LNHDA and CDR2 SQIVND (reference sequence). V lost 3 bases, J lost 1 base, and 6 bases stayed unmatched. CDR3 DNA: TGTGCCAGTAGTATGCGGGGGGCTGGGGGCACAGATACGCAGTATTTT. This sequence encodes CASSMRGAGGTDTQYF.

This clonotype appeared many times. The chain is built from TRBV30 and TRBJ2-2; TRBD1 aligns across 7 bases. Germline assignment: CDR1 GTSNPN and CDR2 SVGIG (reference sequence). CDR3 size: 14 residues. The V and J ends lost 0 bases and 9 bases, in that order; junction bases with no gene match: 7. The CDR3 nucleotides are TGTGCCTGGAGTGTACAAGGGGGCGGCCGGGAGCTGTTTTTT. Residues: CAWSVQGGGRELFF.

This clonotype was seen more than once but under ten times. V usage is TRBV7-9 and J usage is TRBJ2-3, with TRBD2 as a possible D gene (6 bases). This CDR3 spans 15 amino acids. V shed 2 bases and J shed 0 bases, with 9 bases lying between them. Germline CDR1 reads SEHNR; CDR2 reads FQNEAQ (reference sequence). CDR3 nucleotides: TGTGCCAGCAGCTTATTAAGCGGGAGCACAGATACGCAGTATTTT. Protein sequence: CASSLLSGSTDTQYF.

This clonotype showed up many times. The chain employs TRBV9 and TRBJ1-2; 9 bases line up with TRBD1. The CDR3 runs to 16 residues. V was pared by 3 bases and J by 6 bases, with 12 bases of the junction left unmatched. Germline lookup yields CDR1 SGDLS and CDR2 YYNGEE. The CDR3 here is CASSDQPGQGGNGYTF. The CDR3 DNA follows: TGTGCCAGCAGCGATCAACCGGGACAGGGAGGGAATGGCTACACCTTC.

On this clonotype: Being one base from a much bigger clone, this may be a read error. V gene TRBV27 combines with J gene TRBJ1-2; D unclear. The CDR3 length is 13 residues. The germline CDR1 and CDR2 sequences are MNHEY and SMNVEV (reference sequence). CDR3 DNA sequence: TGTGCCAGCAGTTTGAACGATCGTGGTGGCCACACCTTC. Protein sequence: CASSLNDRGGHTF.

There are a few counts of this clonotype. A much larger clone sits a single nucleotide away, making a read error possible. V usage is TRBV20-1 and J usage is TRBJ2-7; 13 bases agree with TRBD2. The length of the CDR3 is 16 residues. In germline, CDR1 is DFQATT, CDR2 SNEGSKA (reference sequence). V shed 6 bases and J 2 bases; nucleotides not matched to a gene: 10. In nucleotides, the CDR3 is TGCAGTGCAAAAGGACTAGCGGGAGTCTCTGCCTACGAGCAGTACTTC. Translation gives CSAKGLAGVSAYEQYF.

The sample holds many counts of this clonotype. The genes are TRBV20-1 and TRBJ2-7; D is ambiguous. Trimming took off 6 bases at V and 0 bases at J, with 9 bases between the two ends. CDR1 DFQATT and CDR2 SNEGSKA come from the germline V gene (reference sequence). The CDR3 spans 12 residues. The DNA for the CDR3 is TGCAGTGCCGTTGAGAGCTCCTACGAGCAGTACTTC. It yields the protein CSAVESSYEQYF.

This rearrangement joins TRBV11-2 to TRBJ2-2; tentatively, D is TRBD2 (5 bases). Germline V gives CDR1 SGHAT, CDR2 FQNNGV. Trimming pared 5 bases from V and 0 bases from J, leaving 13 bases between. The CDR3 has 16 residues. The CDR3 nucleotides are TGTGCCAGCAGCCTGGTTATGGACTCGAACACCGGGGAGCTGTTTTTT. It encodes CASSLVMDSNTGELFF.

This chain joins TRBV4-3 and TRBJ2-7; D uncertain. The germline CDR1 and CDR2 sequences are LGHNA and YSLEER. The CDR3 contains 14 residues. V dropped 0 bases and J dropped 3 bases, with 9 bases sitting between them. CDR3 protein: CASSQDIANYEQYF. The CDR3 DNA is TGCGCCAGCAGCCAAGATATCGCCAACTACGAGCAGTACTTC.

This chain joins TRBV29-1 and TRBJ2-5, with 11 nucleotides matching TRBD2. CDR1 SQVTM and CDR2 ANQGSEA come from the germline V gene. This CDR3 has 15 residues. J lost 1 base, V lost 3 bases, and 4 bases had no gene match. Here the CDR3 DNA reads TGCAGCGTTGAGGGACTAGCGGCTGCCCAAGAGACCCAGTACTTC. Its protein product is CSVEGLAAAQETQYF. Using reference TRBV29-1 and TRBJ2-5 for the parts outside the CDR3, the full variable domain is SAVISQKPSRDICQRGTSLTIQCQVDSQVTMMFWYRQQPGQSLTLIATANQGSEATYESGFVIDKFPISRPNLTFSTLTVSNMSPEDSSIYLCSVEGLAAAQETQYFGPGTRLLVL.

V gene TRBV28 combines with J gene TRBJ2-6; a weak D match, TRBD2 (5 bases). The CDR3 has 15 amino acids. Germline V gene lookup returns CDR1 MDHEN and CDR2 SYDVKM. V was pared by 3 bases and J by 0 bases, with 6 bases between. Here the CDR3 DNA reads TGTGCCAGCAGTTTTCGGGGCTCTGGGGCCAACGTCCTGACTTTC. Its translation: CASSFRGSGANVLTF. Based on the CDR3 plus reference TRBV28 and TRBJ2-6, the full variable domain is DVKVTQSSRYLVKRTGEKVFLECVQDMDHENMFWYRQDPGLGLRLIYFSYDVKMKEKGDIPEGYSVSREKKERFSLILESASTNQTSMYLCASSFRGSGANVLTFGAGSRLTVL.

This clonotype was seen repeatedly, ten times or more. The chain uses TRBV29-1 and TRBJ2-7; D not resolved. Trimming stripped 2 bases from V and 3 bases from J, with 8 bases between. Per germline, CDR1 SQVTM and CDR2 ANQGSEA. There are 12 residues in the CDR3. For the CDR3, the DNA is TGCAGCGTTGAACTCAGCCGCTACGAGCAGTACTTC. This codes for CSVELSRYEQYF.

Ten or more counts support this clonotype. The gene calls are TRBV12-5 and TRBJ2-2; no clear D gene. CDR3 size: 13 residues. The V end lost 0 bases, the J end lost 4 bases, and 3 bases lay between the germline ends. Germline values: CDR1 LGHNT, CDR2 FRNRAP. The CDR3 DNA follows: TGTGCTAGTGGTTTGGTGGGCACCGGGGAGCTGTTTTTT. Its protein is CASGLVGTGELFF.

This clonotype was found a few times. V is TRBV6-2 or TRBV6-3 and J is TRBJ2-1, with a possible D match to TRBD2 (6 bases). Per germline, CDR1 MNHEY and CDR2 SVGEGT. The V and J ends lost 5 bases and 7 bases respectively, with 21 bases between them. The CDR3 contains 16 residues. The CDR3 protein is CASSEEVEGPTNEQFF. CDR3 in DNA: TGTGCCAGCAGTGAAGAAGTGGAGGGACCGACTAATGAGCAGTTCTTC.

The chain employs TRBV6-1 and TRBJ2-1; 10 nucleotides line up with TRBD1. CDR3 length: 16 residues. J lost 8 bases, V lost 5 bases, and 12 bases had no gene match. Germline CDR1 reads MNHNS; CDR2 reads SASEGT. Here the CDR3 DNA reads TGTGCCAGCAGTAACATAACCGGGACAGGGGATCATGAGCAGTTCTTC. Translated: CASSNITGTGDHEQFF.

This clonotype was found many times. In nucleotides, the CDR3 is TGTGCCAGCAGCCGCCGCTTAGCGATACAAGAGACCCAGTACTTC. As protein: CASSRRLAIQETQYF. The chain carries TRBV28 and TRBJ2-5; D may be TRBD2 (5 bases). Deletions cut 6 bases from V and 2 bases from J, with 16 bases between. The CDR3 runs to 15 residues. Germline CDR1 is MDHEN and CDR2 is SYDVKM.

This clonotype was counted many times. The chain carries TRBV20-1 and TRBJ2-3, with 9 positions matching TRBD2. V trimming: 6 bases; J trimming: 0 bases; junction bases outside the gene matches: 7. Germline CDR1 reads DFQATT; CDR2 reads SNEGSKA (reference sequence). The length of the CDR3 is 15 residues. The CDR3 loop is CSAPQLAGSTDTQYF. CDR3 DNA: TGCAGTGCCCCCCAGCTAGCGGGAAGCACAGATACGCAGTATTTT.